In this sample, the clone carrying this T cell receptor (beta chain) turned up a few times. Its antigen is unidentified. The CDR3 length is 12 residues. Trimming left V 2 bases short and J 12 bases short, with 13 bases between. Germline V gives CDR1 SEHNR, CDR2 FQNEAQ (reference sequence). A second PCR, run for about 7 to 11 cycles, used a sample-barcoded 5' primer plus a J-beta primer mix. Each CDR3 protein gets one entry after TCRdb re-called the 5' RACE reads with MiXCR. The profile shows approximately 1.5 million distinct CDR3 sequences, roughly 32% of them singletons. The data were taken from a study of blood T cells in healthy people across ages. Study-level findings and limits: For the donors, CMV status was unknown and possibly confounded expanded clonotype changes. Reliance upon unsorted PBMCs precluded definitive naive versus antigen-experienced comparison. Greater diversity and more naive CD4+ cells were seen in long-lived donors than in aged donors.

V and J are TRBV7-9 and TRBJ1-2, with D unclear. This clonotype originated in a woman aged 25-40 years in good health. Sequenced sample: blood. The CDR3: CASSLLQAGDTF. CDR3 bases: TGTGCCAGCAGCTTACTGCAGGCCGGGGACACCTTC.